A selection of T cell receptor beta chains follows, all from one sample in a study of shared clonotypes between healthy human individuals. The protocol was immunoSEQ multiplex PCR, while the TCRdb copy is restricted to in-frame clones and leaves out a portion. The table includes just over 2,000,000 clones, about 95% detected once. The sequencing input was naive CD4+ T cells sorted from blood. These receptors were taken from a man aged 18 to 29 in good health. Each CDR3 is given with its conserved first and last residue. A D gene is named only where the DNA matches it firmly.

d_gene: NA
v_gene: TRBV7-3
j_gene: TRBJ2-2
CDR3aa: CASSLDRNTGELFF
CDR3nt: TGTGCCAGCAGCTTAGACAGGAACACCGGGGAGCTGTTTTTT

d_gene: NA
v_gene: TRBV30
j_gene: TRBJ2-4
CDR3aa: CAWSVPGAGDIQYF
CDR3nt: TGTGCCTGGAGTGTACCGGGGGCGGGGGACATTCAGTACTTC

d_gene: NA
v_gene: TRBV10-2
j_gene: TRBJ2-5
CDR3aa: CASRAAAETQYF
CDR3nt: TGCGCCAGCAGGGCGGCAGCAGAGACCCAGTACTTC

d_gene: NA
v_gene: TRBV7-2
j_gene: TRBJ2-1
CDR3aa: CASSLQPLYNEQFF
CDR3nt: TGTGCCAGCAGCTTACAGCCCCTATACAATGAGCAGTTCTTC

d_gene: TRBD2
v_gene: TRBV5-6
j_gene: TRBJ2-2
CDR3aa: CASSWGLADTGELFF
CDR3nt: TGTGCCAGCAGCTGGGGACTAGCGGACACCGGGGAGCTGTTTTTT

d_gene: TRBD2
v_gene: TRBV19
j_gene: TRBJ2-2
CDR3aa: CASSIDRGTSGPTGELFF
CDR3nt: TGTGCCAGTAGTATAGATCGGGGGACTAGCGGCCCCACCGGGGAGCTGTTTTTT

d_gene: NA
v_gene: TRBV28
j_gene: TRBJ2-5
CDR3aa: CASRLGAATGGLQETQYF
CDR3nt: TGTGCCAGCAGACTGGGGGCAGCGACGGGGGGTCTTCAAGAGACCCAGTACTTC

d_gene: TRBD1
v_gene: TRBV6-1
j_gene: TRBJ2-3
CDR3aa: CASSLRQGSTDTQYF
CDR3nt: TGTGCCAGCAGTCTTAGACAGGGGAGCACAGATACGCAGTATTTT

d_gene: TRBD1
v_gene: TRBV30
j_gene: TRBJ1-1
CDR3aa: CAWRGQMNTEAFF
CDR3nt: TGTGCCTGGAGGGGACAGATGAACACTGAAGCTTTCTTT

d_gene: NA
v_gene: TRBV4-1
j_gene: TRBJ2-7
CDR3aa: CASSHLDRDYYEQYF
CDR3nt: TGCGCCAGCAGCCACCTAGACAGAGATTACTACGAGCAGTACTTC